The rows below give T cell receptor beta chains drawn from one sample of a study of cytomegalovirus exposure and HLA in healthy donors. The protocol was immunoSEQ multiplex PCR, while the TCRdb copy is restricted to in-frame clones and leaves out a portion. The sample has about 210,000 clones; 75% to 80% are singletons. Sequencing used PBMCs. The origin of the receptors is a male donor in good health and CMV-seronegative. CDR3s include the opening cysteine and the closing phenylalanine or tryptophan. A D gene is named only where the DNA matches it firmly. Clone size is not always given. Where it is, it says once, few, many or a class for expanded clones.

V gene,J gene,D gene,clone size,CDR3 DNA,CDR3 protein
TRBV4-3,TRBJ1-2,TRBD1,NA,TGCGCCAGCAGCCCCACGGACAGGGGCTATGGCTACACCTTC,CASSPTDRGYGYTF
TRBV23-1,TRBJ2-7,TRBD1,NA,TGCGCCAGCAGCGCGAGGGACAGGGGGCCCTACGAGCAGTACTTC,CASSARDRGPYEQYF
TRBV27,TRBJ2-2,NA,NA,TGTGCCAGCAGTTCGTCCGGGGGACCCAAACGAGGGGAGCTGTTTTTT,CASSSSGGPKRGELFF
TRBV7-2,TRBJ2-1,TRBD2,few,TGTGCCAGCAGCTCATACGGGACTAGCGGGGGGGCGAATGAGCAGTTCTTC,CASSSYGTSGGANEQFF
TRBV7-2,TRBJ2-7,TRBD2,once,TGTGCCAGCAGCCCTAGCAGCGGGGGGCCTTACGAGCAGTACTTC,CASSPSSGGPYEQYF
TRBV30,TRBJ2-1,TRBD2,NA,TGTGCCTGGAGTGTGCGGTTACCTGGCGGGAGGGCCTCCTACAATGAGCAGTTCTTC,CAWSVRLPGGRASYNEQFF
TRBV5-6,TRBJ2-7,NA,NA,TGTGCCAGCAGCTGGGGGGACAGCTACGAGCAGTACTTC,CASSWGDSYEQYF
TRBV7-9,TRBJ1-2,NA,NA,TGTGCCAGCAGCTTTGGACAAAACTATGGCTACACCTTC,CASSFGQNYGYTF
TRBV29-1,TRBJ2-7,TRBD1,NA,TGCAGCGTTGAAGGAGTAGTAGAGGGACAGGGGATACACGAGCAGTACTTC,CSVEGVVEGQGIHEQYF
TRBV19,TRBJ1-1,NA,few,TGTGCCAGTACCCCGGGGAGAGGGAACACTGAAGCTTTCTTT,CASTPGRGNTEAFF
TRBV6-6,TRBJ1-3,NA,NA,TGTGCCAGTCGGCCCACCCCCGGGGTATTGGACACCATATATTTT,CASRPTPGVLDTIYF
TRBV5-1,TRBJ2-7,NA,NA,TGCGCCAGCAGCTTGACAGTGACCTACGAGCAGTACTTC,CASSLTVTYEQYF
TRBV27,TRBJ1-2,NA,NA,TGTGCCAGCAGTGATGGGCTCTTACACGGCTACACCTTC,CASSDGLLHGYTF
TRBV9,TRBJ2-1,TRBD2,NA,TGTGCCAGCAGCGTATCCCCTAGCGGGGGGACGTACAATGAGCAGTTCTTC,CASSVSPSGGTYNEQFF
TRBV7-2,TRBJ2-5,TRBD2,few,TGTGCCAGCAGCTACAGACCCGGGACTAGCGGGGGGGGGAGAGAGACCCAGTACTTC,CASSYRPGTSGGGRETQYF
TRBV5-1,TRBJ1-1,NA,few,TGCGCCAGCAGCTTGGATAGTAATGCGGGGACTATGAAAGCTTTCTTT,CASSLDSNAGTMKAFF
TRBV4-3,TRBJ1-2,TRBD1,NA,TGCGCCAGCAGCCAAGATCAGGGACAGATCAGGGGCTACACCTTC,CASSQDQGQIRGYTF
TRBV27,TRBJ2-7,TRBD1,NA,TGTGCCAGCAGTCCGCAGACAGGGCCCTACGAGCAGTACTTC,CASSPQTGPYEQYF
TRBV5-4,TRBJ2-3,TRBD2,NA,TGTGCCAGCAGCTCGGGGGGTAGGGGTAGCACAGATACGCAGTATTTT,CASSSGGRGSTDTQYF
TRBV6-5,TRBJ1-6,NA,NA,TGTGCCAGCATGGTCCGGGGGGCAGGAAATTCACCCCTCCACTTT,CASMVRGAGNSPLHF
TRBV5-1,TRBJ2-5,TRBD1,NA,TGCGCCAGCAGCTTAGGGACAGCCTCACAAGAGACCCAGTACTTC,CASSLGTASQETQYF
TRBV5-5,TRBJ1-4,NA,once,TGTGCCAGCAGCCCCCTTACAGATGAAAAACTGTTTTTT,CASSPLTDEKLFF
TRBV29-1,TRBJ1-2,TRBD1,NA,TGCAGCGTGCTGGGACAGAGATATGGCTACACCTTC,CSVLGQRYGYTF
TRBV6-6,TRBJ1-4,NA,NA,TGTGCCAGCAGTTATAGTGTTGAAAAACTGTTTTTT,CASSYSVEKLFF
TRBV28,TRBJ1-4,TRBD1,NA,TGTGCCAGCAGAATAAGACAGGGGACTAATGAAAAACTGTTTTTT,CASRIRQGTNEKLFF
TRBV4-3,TRBJ2-5,TRBD1,NA,TGCGCCAGCAGCCAGGACAGGGCGGCCGAGACCCAGTACTTC,CASSQDRAAETQYF
TRBV28,TRBJ1-2,NA,few,TGTGCCAGCAGTGAGGCAGGGGAAGGATATGGCTACACCTTC,CASSEAGEGYGYTF
TRBV2,TRBJ1-1,NA,NA,TGTGCCAGCAGTGAAGCCCCGCGGGAAGCTTTCTTT,CASSEAPREAFF
TRBV28,TRBJ2-1,NA,NA,TGTGCCAGCGAGGGATGGCCCTACAATGAGCAGTTCTTC,CASEGWPYNEQFF
TRBV12-5,TRBJ1-2,NA,NA,TGTGCTAGTGGTTCAGTGGGCGTCTATGGCTACACCTTC,CASGSVGVYGYTF
TRBV30,TRBJ1-1,NA,NA,TGTGCCTGGACTAAAAAGGATCCAGGGAAGACTGAAGCTTTCTTT,CAWTKKDPGKTEAFF
TRBV19,TRBJ2-3,NA,NA,TGTGCCACCAGACACTTCACAGGGGATACGCAGTATTTT,CATRHFTGDTQYF
TRBV5-8,TRBJ2-7,TRBD1,NA,TGTGCCAGCAGCCAGGGACAGGGGGAGGACGAGCAGTACTTC,CASSQGQGEDEQYF
TRBV6-5,TRBJ2-7,TRBD1,NA,TGTGCCAGCAGTTCCCGGGACAGGGTTTACGAGCAGTACTTC,CASSSRDRVYEQYF
TRBV7-7,TRBJ2-7,TRBD2,NA,TGTGCTAGCAGCGTCCAGCGGGAGAGTCACGAGCAGTACTTC,CASSVQRESHEQYF
TRBV5-4,TRBJ1-2,TRBD1,NA,TGTGCCAGCAGCCCCCGGGACAGCGGAGCCCTTCGGATCTATGGCTACACCTTC,CASSPRDSGALRIYGYTF
TRBV11-3,TRBJ2-7,TRBD2,NA,TGTGCCAGCAGCTTAGATCCGTGGGGGGGTGCCTACGAGCAGTACTTC,CASSLDPWGGAYEQYF
TRBV19,TRBJ2-1,NA,once,TGTGCCAGTAGTTGGGGGCTAGCGGCGGAAAATGAGCAGTTCTTC,CASSWGLAAENEQFF
TRBV29-1,TRBJ2-1,NA,NA,TGCAGCGTTGTGCGGCGGGAACACAATGAGCAGTTCTTC,CSVVRREHNEQFF
TRBV7-6,TRBJ2-2,TRBD2,once,TGTGCCAGCAGCTCACTGACTATGAGCGGGAGTCCCGGGGAGCTGTTTTTT,CASSSLTMSGSPGELFF
TRBV18,TRBJ2-5,TRBD2,NA,TGTGCCAGCTCACCACCTGGGCTAGCGGGACAAGAGACCCAGTACTTC,CASSPPGLAGQETQYF
TRBV27,TRBJ2-2,NA,NA,TGTGCCAGCAGTTTCGGGAGTAACACCGGGGAGCTGTTTTTT,CASSFGSNTGELFF
TRBV4-3,TRBJ1-2,TRBD1,NA,TGCGCCAGCAGCCAGCAGACAGGGAAGGATGGCTACACCTTC,CASSQQTGKDGYTF
TRBV9,TRBJ1-3,TRBD1,NA,TGTGCCAGCAGCGTGGCCGGGACAGGTATTTTTGACTCTGGAAACACCATATATTTT,CASSVAGTGIFDSGNTIYF
TRBV5-1,TRBJ1-1,TRBD1,NA,TGCGCCAGCAGCTTGGGACAGGGACGTCCTGAAGCTTTCTTT,CASSLGQGRPEAFF
TRBV7-9,TRBJ2-1,TRBD2,NA,TGTGCCAGCAGCGCACTTAGCGGGAGGGCCAGGGATGAGCAGTTCTTC,CASSALSGRARDEQFF
TRBV5-1,TRBJ2-5,NA,NA,TGCGCCAGCAGCTTGGACAGTTGGGAGACCCAGTACTTC,CASSLDSWETQYF
TRBV7-9,TRBJ2-4,NA,few,TGTTCCAGCAGCTTGGATCTGTCTAGGAACATTCAGTACTTC,CSSSLDLSRNIQYF
TRBV5-4,TRBJ1-2,NA,once,TGTGCCAGCAGCAAGTGGGACACCAACTATGGCTACACCTTC,CASSKWDTNYGYTF
TRBV27,TRBJ1-5,NA,NA,TGTGCCAGCAGTACGGACAGCTCTAGCAATCAGCCCCAGCATTTT,CASSTDSSSNQPQHF
TRBV5-1,TRBJ2-3,TRBD1,NA,TGCGCCAGCAGCTCACAGGGGGCGGGAGCAGATACGCAGTATTTT,CASSSQGAGADTQYF
TRBV29-1,TRBJ1-2,TRBD1,few,TGCAGCGTTGAAGCTCTTCTTGGACAGGTCTATGGCTACACCTTC,CSVEALLGQVYGYTF
TRBV5-1,TRBJ2-3,TRBD1,NA,TGCGCCAGCAGCTTGGTGTGGACAGGGGGCACAGATACGCAGTATTTT,CASSLVWTGGTDTQYF
TRBV19,TRBJ2-7,NA,NA,TGTGCCAGTAGCTATACAGGTTACGGGTACGAGCAGTACTTC,CASSYTGYGYEQYF
TRBV7-9,TRBJ2-1,NA,once,TGTGCCAGCAGCCCTAACGCTTACAATGAGCAGTTCTTC,CASSPNAYNEQFF